This T cell receptor (beta chain) is from a study of CXCR3-negative and CXCR3-positive naive CD8 T cells (dated by TCRdb to the late 2010s). Turning to the overall study: In total, about 150 million TRB reads were obtained, corresponding to roughly 1.5 +/- 0.3 million reads per library. Naive subsets from a handful of donors and memory cells from 3 donors were included in the TRBV-TRBJ cluster analysis. The diversity and physicochemical repertoire analyses included about a dozen donors pooled from two independent experiments.

Study-level results and caveats: Both naive subsets had comparably high repertoire diversity, while memory CD8+ T cells had much lower repertoire diversity. CXCR3 expression partially decreased after cryopreservation, so most assays used freshly isolated PBMCs. Naive CXCR3-negative and CXCR3-positive cells from the same donor showed similar TRBV-TRBJ usage, whereas memory cells showed distinct patterns. Because surface CD5, which is linked to self-reactivity in mice, was comparable between the naive subsets, TCR interaction strength was also inferred from the physicochemical properties of TRB CDR3s. Compared with CXCR3-negative naive cells, CXCR3-positive naive cells had TRB CDR3s with higher hydrophobicity (lower Kidera factor 4), lower energy, and higher strength and volume indices.

Each CD8+ T cell subset was flow-sorted in triplicate, and around 320,000 cells per subset were placed directly into RLT lysis buffer. To exclude memory contaminants, naive CD8+ T cells were stringently defined as CD45RO-CCR7+CD27+CD95-. Standard density gradient centrifugation was used to isolate peripheral blood mononuclear cells from buffy coats. Naive CXCR3-negative and CXCR3-positive CD8+ T cells were flow-sorted on a FACSAria III. An RNeasy Mini Kit was used to extract total RNA from the sorted cells. As to this clonotype: What this receptor recognizes is not known.

The germline V gene supplies CDR1 SQVTM and CDR2 ANQGSEA. Reading from cysteine to phenylalanine, the CDR3 counts 18 amino acids. The record lacks a DNA sequence. The run used a NextSeq 550. The Human TCR Profiling Kit (MiLaboratory) was used to prepare UMI-labeled 5' RACE TRB cDNA libraries. The full amount of extracted RNA was used for cDNA synthesis, and the full amount of resulting cDNA was used for PCR amplification. Libraries were prepared in parallel with an identical number of PCR cycles. The original pipeline was this. MIGEC and MiXCR extracted about 50,000 +/- 10,000 unique UMI-labeled TRB cDNA molecules per library, requiring at least two reads per UMI. On average, 40,000 +/- 10,000 functional in-frame TRB CDR3 nucleotide clonotypes lacking stop codons were found per library. Diversity metrics, including normalized Shannon-Wiener and Chao1, were computed in VDJtools after downsampling to 5000 UMI-labeled TRB molecules per sample. Clonotype-size-weighted physicochemical properties of the central five CDR3 residues (interaction energy, strength, volume and Kidera factor 4) were computed in VDJtools. Reads reprocessed by TCRdb are summarized as one entry per CDR3 protein sequence, and DNA is absent. The V and J calls come from TCRdb's annotation, not from the publication. The table kept for this sample lists approximately 65,000 distinct CDR3 sequences. Approximately 0.76% of the sample is taken by the ten largest.

The V gene is TRBV29-1 and the J gene is TRBJ2-1; TCRdb returns TRBD1, unconfirmable since there is no DNA. Material for sequencing was naive CXCR3+ CD8+ T cells from blood. Interpreted using the paper, the cell subset or site label stands for: CD45RO-CCR7+CD27+CD95- naive CD8+ T cells expressing CXCR3 (TNR3+). The clonotype originates from a human donor in good health. Some clones in this sample may be carry-over from other donors' samples. The CDR3 sequence is CSVERPPGERSSYNEQFF.